This T cell receptor beta chain derives from a study of blood T cell repertoires in COVID-19. Study-level background: Sites in the United States, Italy and Spain provided acute and convalescent COVID-19 samples.

There are 17 residues in the CDR3. Germline V gene lookup returns CDR1 KGHSH and CDR2 LQKENI. Trimming took 2 bases from V and 2 from J, leaving 15 bases between them. This clone was seen a single time. Repertoires were generated with immunoSEQ multiplex PCR, while TCRdb's copy carries only in-frame clones and drops some. The profile shows about 260,000 clones, approximately 91% of them singletons. This receptor was obtained from a woman aged 25 to 39 with COVID-19, enrolled during active disease. What was sequenced was peripheral blood. The chain is built from TRBV18 and TRBJ1-4; D perhaps matches TRBD1 (5 bases). The CDR3 DNA reads as TGTGCCAGCTCACCAGCTCCCCCCAAGGGGACTAATGAAAAACTGTTTTTT. Amino acids: CASSPAPPKGTNEKLFF.